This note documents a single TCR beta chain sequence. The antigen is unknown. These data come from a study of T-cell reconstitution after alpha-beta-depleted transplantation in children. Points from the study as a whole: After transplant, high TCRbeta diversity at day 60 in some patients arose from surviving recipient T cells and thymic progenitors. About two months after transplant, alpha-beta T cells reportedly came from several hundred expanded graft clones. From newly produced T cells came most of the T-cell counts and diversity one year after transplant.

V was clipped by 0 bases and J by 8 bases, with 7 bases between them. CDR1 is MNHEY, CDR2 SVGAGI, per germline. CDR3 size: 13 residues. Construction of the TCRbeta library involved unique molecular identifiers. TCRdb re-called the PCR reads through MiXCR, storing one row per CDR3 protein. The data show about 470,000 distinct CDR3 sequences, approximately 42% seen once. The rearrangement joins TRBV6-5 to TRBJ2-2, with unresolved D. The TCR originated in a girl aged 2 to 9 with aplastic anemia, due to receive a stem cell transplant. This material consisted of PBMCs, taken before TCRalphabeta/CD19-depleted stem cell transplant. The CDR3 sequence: CASSYSWPGELFF. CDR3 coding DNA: TGTGCCAGCAGTTACTCCTGGCCGGGGGAGCTGTTTTTT.